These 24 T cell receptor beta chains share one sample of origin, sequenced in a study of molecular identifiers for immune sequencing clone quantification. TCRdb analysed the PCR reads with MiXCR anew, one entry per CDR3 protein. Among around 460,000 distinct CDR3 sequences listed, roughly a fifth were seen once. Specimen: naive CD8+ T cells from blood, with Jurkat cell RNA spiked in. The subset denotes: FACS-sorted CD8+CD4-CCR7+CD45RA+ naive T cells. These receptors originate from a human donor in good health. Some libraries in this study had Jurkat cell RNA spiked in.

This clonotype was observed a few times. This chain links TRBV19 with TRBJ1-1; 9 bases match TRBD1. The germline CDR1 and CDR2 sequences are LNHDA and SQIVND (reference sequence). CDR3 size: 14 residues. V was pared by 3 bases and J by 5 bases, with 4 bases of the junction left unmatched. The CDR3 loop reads CASSINRGLTEAFF. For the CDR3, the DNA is TGTGCCAGTAGTATCAACAGGGGGCTGACTGAAGCTTTCTTT.

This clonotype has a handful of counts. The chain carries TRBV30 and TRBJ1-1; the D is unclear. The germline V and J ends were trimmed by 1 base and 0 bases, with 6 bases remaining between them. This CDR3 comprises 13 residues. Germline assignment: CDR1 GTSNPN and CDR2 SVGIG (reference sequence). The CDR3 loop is CAWSAAMNTEAFF. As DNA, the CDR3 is TGTGCCTGGAGTGCAGCCATGAACACTGAAGCTTTCTTT.

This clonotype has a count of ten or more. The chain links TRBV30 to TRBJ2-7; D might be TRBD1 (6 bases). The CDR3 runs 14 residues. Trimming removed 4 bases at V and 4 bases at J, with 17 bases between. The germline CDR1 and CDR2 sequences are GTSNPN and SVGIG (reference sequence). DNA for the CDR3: TGTGCCTGGATGGCGAGGGGGTTGGGGTACGAGCAGTACTTC. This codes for CAWMARGLGYEQYF.

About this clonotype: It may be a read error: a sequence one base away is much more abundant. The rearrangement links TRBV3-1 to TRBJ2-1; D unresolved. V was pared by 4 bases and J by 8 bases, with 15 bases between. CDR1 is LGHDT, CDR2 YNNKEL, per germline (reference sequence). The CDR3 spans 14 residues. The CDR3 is CASSPVPDHDEQFF. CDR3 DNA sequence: TGTGCCAGCAGCCCAGTGCCCGACCACGATGAGCAGTTCTTC.

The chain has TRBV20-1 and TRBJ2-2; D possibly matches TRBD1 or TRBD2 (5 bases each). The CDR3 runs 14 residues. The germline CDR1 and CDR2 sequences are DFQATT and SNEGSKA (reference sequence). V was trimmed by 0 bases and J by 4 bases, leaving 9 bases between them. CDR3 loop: CSAREGTITGELFF. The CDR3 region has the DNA TGCAGTGCTAGAGAGGGGACGATCACCGGGGAGCTGTTTTTT.

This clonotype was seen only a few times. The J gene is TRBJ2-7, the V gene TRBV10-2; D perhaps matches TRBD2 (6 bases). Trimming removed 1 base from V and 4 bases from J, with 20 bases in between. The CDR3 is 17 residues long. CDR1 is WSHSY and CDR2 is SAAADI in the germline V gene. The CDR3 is CASSELADPDPYYEQYF. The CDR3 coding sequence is TGCGCCAGCAGTGAGTTAGCGGACCCGGACCCGTATTACGAGCAGTACTTC.

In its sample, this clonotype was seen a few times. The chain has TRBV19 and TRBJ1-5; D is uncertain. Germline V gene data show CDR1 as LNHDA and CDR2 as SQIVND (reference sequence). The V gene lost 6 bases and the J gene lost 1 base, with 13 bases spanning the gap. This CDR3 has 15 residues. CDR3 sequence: CASSLGTVSNQPQHF. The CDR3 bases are TGTGCCAGTAGCCTGGGTACGGTGAGCAATCAGCCCCAGCATTTT.

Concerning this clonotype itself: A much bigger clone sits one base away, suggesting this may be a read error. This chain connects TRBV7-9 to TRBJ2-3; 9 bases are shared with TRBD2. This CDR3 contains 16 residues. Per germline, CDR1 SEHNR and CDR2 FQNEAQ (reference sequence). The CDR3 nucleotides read TGTGCCAGCAGCCAAATAGCGGGAGAGAGTGCAGATGCGCAGTATTTT. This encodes CASSQIAGESADAQYF.

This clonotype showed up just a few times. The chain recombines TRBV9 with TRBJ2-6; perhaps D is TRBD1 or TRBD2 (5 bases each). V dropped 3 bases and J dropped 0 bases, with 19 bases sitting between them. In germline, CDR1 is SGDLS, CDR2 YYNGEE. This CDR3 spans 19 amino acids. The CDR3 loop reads CASSEPRDPPDSGANVLTF. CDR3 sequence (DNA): TGTGCCAGCAGCGAGCCCCGGGACCCTCCCGACTCTGGGGCCAACGTCCTGACTTTC. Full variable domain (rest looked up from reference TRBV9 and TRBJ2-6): DSGVTQTPKHLITATGQRVTLRCSPRSGDLSVYWYQQSLDQGLQFLIQYYNGEERAKGNILERFSAQQFPDLHSELNLSSLELGDSALYFCASSEPRDPPDSGANVLTFGAGSRLTVL.

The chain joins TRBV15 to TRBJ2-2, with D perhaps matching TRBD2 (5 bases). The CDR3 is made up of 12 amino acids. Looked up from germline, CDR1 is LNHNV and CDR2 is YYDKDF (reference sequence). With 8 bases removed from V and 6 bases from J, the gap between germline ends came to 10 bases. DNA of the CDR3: TGTGCCACCGGGGAGTTTGCCGGGGAGCTGTTTTTT. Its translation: CATGEFAGELFF.

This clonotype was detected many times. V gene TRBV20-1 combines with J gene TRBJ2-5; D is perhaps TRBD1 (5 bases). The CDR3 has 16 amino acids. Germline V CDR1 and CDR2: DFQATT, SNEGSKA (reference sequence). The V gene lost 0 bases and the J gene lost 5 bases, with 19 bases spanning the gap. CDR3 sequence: CSARDPRQAGMETQYF. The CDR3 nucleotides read TGCAGTGCTAGAGATCCTCGGCAAGCAGGGATGGAGACCCAGTACTTC.

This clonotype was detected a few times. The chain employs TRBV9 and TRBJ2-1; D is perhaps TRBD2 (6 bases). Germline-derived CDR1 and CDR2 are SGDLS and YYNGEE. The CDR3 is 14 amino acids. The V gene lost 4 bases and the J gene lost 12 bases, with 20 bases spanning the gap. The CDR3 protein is CASSSSGTQLRQFF. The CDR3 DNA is TGTGCCAGCAGCTCCTCCGGGACTCAACTTCGGCAGTTCTTC.

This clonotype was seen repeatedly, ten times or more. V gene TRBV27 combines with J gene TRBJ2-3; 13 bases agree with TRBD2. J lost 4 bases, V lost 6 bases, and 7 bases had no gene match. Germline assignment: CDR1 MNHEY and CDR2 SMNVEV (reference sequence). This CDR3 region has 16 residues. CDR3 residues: CASSYLGLAGPDTQYF. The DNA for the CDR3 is TGTGCCAGCAGCTACCTGGGACTAGCGGGACCAGATACGCAGTATTTT.

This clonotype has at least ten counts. In DNA form, the CDR3 reads TGTGCCAGCAGTTTGTTTCCGGGAGATGCCTACGAGCAGTACTTC. Its translation: CASSLFPGDAYEQYF. V gene TRBV28 combines with J gene TRBJ2-7; possible D gene TRBD2, 6 bases. CDR1 is MDHEN and CDR2 is SYDVKM in the germline V gene. This CDR3 is built from 15 residues. Between the trimmed V and J ends, which lost 3 bases and 2 bases, there was a span of 14 bases.

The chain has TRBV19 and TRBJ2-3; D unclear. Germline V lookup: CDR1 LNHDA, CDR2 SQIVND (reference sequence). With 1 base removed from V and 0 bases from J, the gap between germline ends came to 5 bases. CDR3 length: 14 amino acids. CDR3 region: CASSIVASTDTQYF. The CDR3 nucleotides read TGTGCCAGTAGTATAGTAGCTAGCACAGATACGCAGTATTTT.

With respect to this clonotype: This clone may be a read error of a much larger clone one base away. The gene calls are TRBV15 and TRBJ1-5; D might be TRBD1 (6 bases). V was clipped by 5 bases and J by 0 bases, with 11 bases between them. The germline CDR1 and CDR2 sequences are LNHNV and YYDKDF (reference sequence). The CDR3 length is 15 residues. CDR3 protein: CATSGNRDSNQPQHF. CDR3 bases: TGTGCCACCAGCGGGAACAGGGATAGCAATCAGCCCCAGCATTTT.

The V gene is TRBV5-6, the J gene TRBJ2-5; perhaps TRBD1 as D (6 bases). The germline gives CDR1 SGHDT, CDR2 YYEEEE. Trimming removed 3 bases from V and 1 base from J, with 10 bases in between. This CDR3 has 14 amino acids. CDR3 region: CASSSGDTQETQYF. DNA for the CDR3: TGTGCCAGCAGCTCCGGGGACACCCAAGAGACCCAGTACTTC.

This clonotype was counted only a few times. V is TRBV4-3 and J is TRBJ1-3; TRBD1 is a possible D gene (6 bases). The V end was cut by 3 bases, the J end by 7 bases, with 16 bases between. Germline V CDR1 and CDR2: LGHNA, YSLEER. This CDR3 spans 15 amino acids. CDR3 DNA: TGCGCCAGCAGCCAGGCGGACAGCCTGAAGAACACCATATATTTT. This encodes CASSQADSLKNTIYF.

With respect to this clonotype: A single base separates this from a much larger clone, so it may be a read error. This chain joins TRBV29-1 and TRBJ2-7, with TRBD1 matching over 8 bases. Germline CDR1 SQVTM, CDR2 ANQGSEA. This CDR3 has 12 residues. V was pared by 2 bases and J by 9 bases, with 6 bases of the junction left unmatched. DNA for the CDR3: TGCAGCGTTGAATCACAGGGGGACGGGCAGTACTTC. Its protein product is CSVESQGDGQYF.

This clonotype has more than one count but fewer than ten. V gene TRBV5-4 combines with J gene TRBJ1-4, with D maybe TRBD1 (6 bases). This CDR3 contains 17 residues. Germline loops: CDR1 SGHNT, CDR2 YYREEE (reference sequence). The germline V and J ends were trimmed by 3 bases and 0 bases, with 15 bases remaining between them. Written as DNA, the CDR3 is TGTGCCAGCAGCTCCACAGGGTTCCTTGCAACTAATGAAAAACTGTTTTTT. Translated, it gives CASSSTGFLATNEKLFF.

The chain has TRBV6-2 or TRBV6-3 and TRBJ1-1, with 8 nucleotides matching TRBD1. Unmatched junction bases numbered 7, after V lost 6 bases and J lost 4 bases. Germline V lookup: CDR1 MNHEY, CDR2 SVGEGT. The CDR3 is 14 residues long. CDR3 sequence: CASSLTQGATEAFF. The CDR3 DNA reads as TGTGCCAGCAGCCTAACGCAGGGGGCCACTGAAGCTTTCTTT.

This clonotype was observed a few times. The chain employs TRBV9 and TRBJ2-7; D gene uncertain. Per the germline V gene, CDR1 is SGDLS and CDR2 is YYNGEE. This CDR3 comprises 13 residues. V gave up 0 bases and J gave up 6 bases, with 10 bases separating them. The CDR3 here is CASSVGAGGEQYF. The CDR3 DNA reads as TGTGCCAGCAGCGTAGGGGCAGGCGGCGAGCAGTACTTC.

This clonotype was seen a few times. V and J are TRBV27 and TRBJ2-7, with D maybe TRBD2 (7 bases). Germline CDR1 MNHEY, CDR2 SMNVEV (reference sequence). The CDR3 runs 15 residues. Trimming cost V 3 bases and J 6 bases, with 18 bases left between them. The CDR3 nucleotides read TGTGCCAGCAGTTTCCGGGGAGGGGGGGCATCCGAGCAGTACTTC. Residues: CASSFRGGGASEQYF.

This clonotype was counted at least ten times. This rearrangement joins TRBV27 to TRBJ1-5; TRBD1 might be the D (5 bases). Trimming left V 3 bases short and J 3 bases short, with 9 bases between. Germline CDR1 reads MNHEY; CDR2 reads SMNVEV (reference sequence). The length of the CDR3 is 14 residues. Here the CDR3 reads CASSFRGINQPQHF. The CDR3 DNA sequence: TGTGCCAGCAGTTTTCGGGGGATCAATCAGCCCCAGCATTTT.